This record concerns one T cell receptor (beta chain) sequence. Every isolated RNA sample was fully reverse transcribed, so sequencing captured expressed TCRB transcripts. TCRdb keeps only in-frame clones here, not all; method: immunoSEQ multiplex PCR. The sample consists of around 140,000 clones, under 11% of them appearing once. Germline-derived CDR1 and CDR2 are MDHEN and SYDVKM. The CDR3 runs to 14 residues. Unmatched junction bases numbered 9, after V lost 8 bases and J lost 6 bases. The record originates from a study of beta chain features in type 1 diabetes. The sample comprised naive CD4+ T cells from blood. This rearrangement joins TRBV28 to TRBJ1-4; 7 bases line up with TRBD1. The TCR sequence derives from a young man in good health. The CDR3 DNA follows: TGTGCCAGCTATGAGACAGGGTCTTATGAAAAACTGTTTTTT. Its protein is CASYETGSYEKLFF.